Listed below are T cell receptor beta chains from one sample, sequenced in a study of cytotoxic CD8 clonotypes in ibrutinib-treated CLL. Sequenced by immunoSEQ multiplex PCR; TCRdb stores in-frame clones only, minus some. Among 150,000 or so clones listed, under 85% were seen once. The source material was PBMCs, sampled after 24 months of ibrutinib treatment. All receptors derive from a human donor with chronic lymphocytic leukemia. The CDR3 runs from the conserved cysteine through the conserved F or W. Fields, in order: V gene, J gene, D gene, clone size, CDR3 DNA, CDR3 protein. A D gene is named only where the DNA matches it firmly. Size tells how often a clone was seen (once, few, many) or the class of an expanded clone, and some rows leave it out.

V gene: TRBV4-2
J gene: TRBJ2-7
D gene: -
clone size: -
CDR3 DNA: TGTGCCAGCAGCCAAGGACAGGCTTGGGTATCGGAGCAGTACTTC
CDR3 protein: CASSQGQAWVSEQYF

V gene: TRBV18
J gene: TRBJ1-1
D gene: TRBD1
clone size: once
CDR3 DNA: TGTGCCAGCTCACCACTGGGGACAGGGGGATTGACTGAAGCTTTCTTT
CDR3 protein: CASSPLGTGGLTEAFF

V gene: TRBV30
J gene: TRBJ1-3
D gene: -
clone size: -
CDR3 DNA: TGTGCCTGGAGTCGGGCAGGGACATTCTCTGGAAACACCATATATTTT
CDR3 protein: CAWSRAGTFSGNTIYF

V gene: TRBV27
J gene: TRBJ2-7
D gene: -
clone size: once
CDR3 DNA: TGTGCCAGCAGTTCCTCGGGGGGCCATCCGTACTTC
CDR3 protein: CASSSSGGHPYF

V gene: TRBV28
J gene: TRBJ2-7
D gene: TRBD1
clone size: -
CDR3 DNA: TGTGCCAGCAGTTTAGAGGCAGGGGGCTCCTACGAGCAGTACTTC
CDR3 protein: CASSLEAGGSYEQYF

V gene: TRBV30
J gene: TRBJ1-1
D gene: TRBD1
clone size: -
CDR3 DNA: TGTGCCTGGAGTCCGCCCGACAGGGAGGCTGAAGCTTTCTTT
CDR3 protein: CAWSPPDREAEAFF

V gene: TRBV18
J gene: TRBJ1-5
D gene: -
clone size: -
CDR3 DNA: TGTGCCAGCTCACCCTCCGGGGGTTTCAATCAGCCCCAGCATTTT
CDR3 protein: CASSPSGGFNQPQHF

V gene: TRBV6-5
J gene: TRBJ1-6
D gene: -
clone size: -
CDR3 DNA: TGTGCCAGCAGTTACGGGGGGGCCCTCCACTTT
CDR3 protein: CASSYGGALHF

V gene: TRBV4-3
J gene: TRBJ2-1
D gene: -
clone size: -
CDR3 DNA: TGCGCCAGCAGCCACGTCCCGGGGACCTTTAGCTCCTACAATGAGCAGTTCTTC
CDR3 protein: CASSHVPGTFSSYNEQFF

V gene: TRBV18
J gene: TRBJ2-7
D gene: -
clone size: -
CDR3 DNA: TGTGCCAGCTCACCACGAAATAGCGGCGAGCAGTACTTC
CDR3 protein: CASSPRNSGEQYF

V gene: TRBV2
J gene: TRBJ2-5
D gene: -
clone size: -
CDR3 DNA: TGTGCCAGCAGTGAAGGGGACCTAGAGCAGACCCAGTACTTC
CDR3 protein: CASSEGDLEQTQYF

V gene: TRBV9
J gene: TRBJ2-3
D gene: TRBD1
clone size: -
CDR3 DNA: TGTGCCAGCAGCGTAGGGAGGACAGGGGGCAGCACAGATACGCAGTATTTT
CDR3 protein: CASSVGRTGGSTDTQYF

V gene: TRBV7-9
J gene: TRBJ1-2
D gene: -
clone size: -
CDR3 DNA: TGTGCCAGCAGCTCAGGGGTTTATGGCTACACCTTC
CDR3 protein: CASSSGVYGYTF

V gene: TRBV18
J gene: TRBJ2-3
D gene: -
clone size: -
CDR3 DNA: TGTGCCAGCTCACCAGGATCCGATACGCAGTATTTT
CDR3 protein: CASSPGSDTQYF

V gene: TRBV9
J gene: TRBJ2-6
D gene: -
clone size: -
CDR3 DNA: TGTGCCAGCAGCGTAGCTACGAGGGGTGGGGCCAACGTCCTGACTTTC
CDR3 protein: CASSVATRGGANVLTF

V gene: TRBV9
J gene: TRBJ2-7
D gene: -
clone size: -
CDR3 DNA: TGTGCCAGCAGCGTAGGGGAGCCGAACAGCGAGCAGTACTTC
CDR3 protein: CASSVGEPNSEQYF

V gene: TRBV15
J gene: TRBJ1-2
D gene: -
clone size: -
CDR3 DNA: TGTGCCACCAGCAGAGGAGGAACTATGCCGAGGGATGGCTACACCTTC
CDR3 protein: CATSRGGTMPRDGYTF

V gene: TRBV5-1
J gene: TRBJ1-2
D gene: -
clone size: -
CDR3 DNA: TGCGCCAGCAGCTTGGACAGGGATTATGGCTACACCTTC
CDR3 protein: CASSLDRDYGYTF

V gene: TRBV2
J gene: TRBJ2-2
D gene: -
clone size: few
CDR3 DNA: TGTGCCAGCAGCCCCCGTAAGGTTACCGGGGAGCTGTTTTTT
CDR3 protein: CASSPRKVTGELFF

V gene: TRBV5-6
J gene: TRBJ2-1
D gene: TRBD1
clone size: -
CDR3 DNA: TGTGCCAGCAGCTCCATGACAGGGTACAATGAGCAGTTCTTC
CDR3 protein: CASSSMTGYNEQFF

V gene: TRBV5-8
J gene: TRBJ2-3
D gene: -
clone size: -
CDR3 DNA: TGTGCCAGCAGCTTAGGAGGAGGGTCCACAGATACGCAGTATTTT
CDR3 protein: CASSLGGGSTDTQYF

V gene: TRBV6-5
J gene: TRBJ1-2
D gene: -
clone size: -
CDR3 DNA: TGTGCCAGCAGTTATAACGGCGATGGCTACACCTTC
CDR3 protein: CASSYNGDGYTF

V gene: TRBV7-8
J gene: TRBJ2-3
D gene: TRBD1
clone size: -
CDR3 DNA: TGTGCCAGCAGCCCACGGACAGGGAAAGTTGGAGATACGCAGTATTTT
CDR3 protein: CASSPRTGKVGDTQYF

V gene: TRBV7-2
J gene: TRBJ2-5
D gene: TRBD2
clone size: few
CDR3 DNA: TGTGCCAGCAGCTACTCTAGCGGGGGGGCGGCAGAGACCCAGTACTTC
CDR3 protein: CASSYSSGGAAETQYF

V gene: TRBV19
J gene: TRBJ1-1
D gene: -
clone size: -
CDR3 DNA: TGTGCCAGTAGTATAAAGGGGAACACTGAAGCTTTCTTT
CDR3 protein: CASSIKGNTEAFF

V gene: TRBV18
J gene: TRBJ1-1
D gene: -
clone size: -
CDR3 DNA: TGTGCCAGCTCACCCCAAGCGGGGCAGGCCGGAACTGAAGCTTTCTTT
CDR3 protein: CASSPQAGQAGTEAFF

V gene: TRBV30
J gene: TRBJ1-3
D gene: -
clone size: once
CDR3 DNA: TGTGCCTGGTTTGACGGGAGCTCTGGAAACACCATATATTTT
CDR3 protein: CAWFDGSSGNTIYF

V gene: TRBV5-6
J gene: TRBJ1-2
D gene: TRBD1
clone size: -
CDR3 DNA: TGTGCCAGCAGCGGGACAGGGGGCCGGCGTAACTATGGCTACACCTTC
CDR3 protein: CASSGTGGRRNYGYTF

V gene: TRBV5-8
J gene: TRBJ2-2
D gene: TRBD1
clone size: -
CDR3 DNA: TGTGCCAGCAGCAGGCGGACAGGGTCGACCGGGGAGCTGTTTTTT
CDR3 protein: CASSRRTGSTGELFF

V gene: TRBV19
J gene: TRBJ1-4
D gene: -
clone size: few
CDR3 DNA: TGTGCCAGTAGTATGCGGGTTGAAAAACTGTTTTTT
CDR3 protein: CASSMRVEKLFF

V gene: TRBV11-2
J gene: TRBJ1-2
D gene: -
clone size: -
CDR3 DNA: TGTGCCAGCAGCGCGCACACGGGGTTTGGCTACACCTTC
CDR3 protein: CASSAHTGFGYTF

V gene: TRBV28
J gene: TRBJ2-7
D gene: -
clone size: -
CDR3 DNA: TGTGCCAGCGCCTCGGGTTACGAGCAGTACTTC
CDR3 protein: CASASGYEQYF

V gene: TRBV7-8
J gene: TRBJ1-3
D gene: -
clone size: -
CDR3 DNA: TGTGCCAGCAGCTCCCCTAACGGACAGTTCTCTGGAAACACCATATATTTT
CDR3 protein: CASSSPNGQFSGNTIYF

V gene: TRBV5-6
J gene: TRBJ2-5
D gene: TRBD2
clone size: -
CDR3 DNA: TGTGCCAGCAGCATCCGGACTAGCGGGAGTGGGGAGACCCAGTACTTC
CDR3 protein: CASSIRTSGSGETQYF

V gene: TRBV29-1
J gene: TRBJ2-3
D gene: TRBD1
clone size: few
CDR3 DNA: TGCAGCGTTTATAATTTAGGGACAGGGACAGATACGCAGTATTTT
CDR3 protein: CSVYNLGTGTDTQYF

V gene: TRBV4-1
J gene: TRBJ1-3
D gene: TRBD1
clone size: few
CDR3 DNA: TGCGCCAGCAGCCACCATGGACAGGGGGCGGGAAACACCATATATTTT
CDR3 protein: CASSHHGQGAGNTIYF

V gene: TRBV11-2
J gene: TRBJ1-4
D gene: -
clone size: once
CDR3 DNA: TGTGCCAGCAGCTTACTCTTGGGATTTGAGGAAAAACTGTTTTTT
CDR3 protein: CASSLLLGFEEKLFF

V gene: TRBV7-9
J gene: TRBJ2-7
D gene: -
clone size: -
CDR3 DNA: TGTGCCAGCAGCCTCGCACAGGGAAGTGAGCAGTACTTC
CDR3 protein: CASSLAQGSEQYF

V gene: TRBV10-3
J gene: TRBJ1-5
D gene: -
clone size: -
CDR3 DNA: TGTGCCATCAAAGGAGGGGGAAGGGAAAATCAGCCCCAGCATTTT
CDR3 protein: CAIKGGGRENQPQHF

V gene: TRBV4-1
J gene: TRBJ1-2
D gene: -
clone size: -
CDR3 DNA: TGCGCCAGCAGCTCCCCGGGCGGAAGATACTATGGCTACACCTTC
CDR3 protein: CASSSPGGRYYGYTF

V gene: TRBV5-1
J gene: TRBJ1-2
D gene: -
clone size: -
CDR3 DNA: TGCGCCAGCAGCCTAACGATCACGGGCTACCGACGGGGCTACACCTTC
CDR3 protein: CASSLTITGYRRGYTF

V gene: TRBV7-2
J gene: TRBJ1-3
D gene: -
clone size: -
CDR3 DNA: TGTGCCAGCAGTAAAGCCGGGCGAAGGCAGAGCTCTGGAAACACCATATATTTT
CDR3 protein: CASSKAGRRQSSGNTIYF

V gene: TRBV28
J gene: TRBJ2-3
D gene: -
clone size: -
CDR3 DNA: TGTGCCAGCAGGAGGGGGGGGGCAGATACGCAGTATTTT
CDR3 protein: CASRRGGADTQYF

V gene: TRBV19
J gene: TRBJ2-7
D gene: -
clone size: -
CDR3 DNA: TGTGCCAGTAGTGACAGGTTCTACGAGCAGTACTTC
CDR3 protein: CASSDRFYEQYF

V gene: TRBV7-2
J gene: TRBJ2-1
D gene: TRBD2
clone size: -
CDR3 DNA: TGTGCCAGCAGCCAAACTAGCGGGAGTTACAATGAGCAGTTCTTC
CDR3 protein: CASSQTSGSYNEQFF

V gene: TRBV10-3
J gene: TRBJ2-1
D gene: TRBD1
clone size: -
CDR3 DNA: TGTGCCATCAGTATTGACAGGGTCCTAGCCTCCATCAATGAGCAGTTCTTC
CDR3 protein: CAISIDRVLASINEQFF

V gene: TRBV9
J gene: TRBJ2-3
D gene: TRBD2
clone size: -
CDR3 DNA: TGTGCCAGCAGCGTAAGGACTAGCGGAAGTGGAACAGATACGCAGTATTTT
CDR3 protein: CASSVRTSGSGTDTQYF

V gene: TRBV9
J gene: TRBJ1-1
D gene: -
clone size: -
CDR3 DNA: TGTGCCAGCAGTGATGGGACGGAAGATATGAACACTGAAGCTTTCTTT
CDR3 protein: CASSDGTEDMNTEAFF

V gene: TRBV11-2
J gene: TRBJ1-3
D gene: -
clone size: -
CDR3 DNA: TGTGCCAGCAGTCTAGTTAGCTCTGGAAACACCATATATTTT
CDR3 protein: CASSLVSSGNTIYF

V gene: TRBV5-4
J gene: TRBJ1-1
D gene: -
clone size: -
CDR3 DNA: TGTGCCAGCAGCTCGAGACCCACCCGGACTGAAGCTTTCTTT
CDR3 protein: CASSSRPTRTEAFF

V gene: TRBV30
J gene: TRBJ2-4
D gene: TRBD2
clone size: -
CDR3 DNA: TGTGCCTGGAGTTTTGGGAGGGGAAGGGCCAAAAACATTCAGTACTTC
CDR3 protein: CAWSFGRGRAKNIQYF

V gene: TRBV5-1
J gene: TRBJ2-3
D gene: TRBD2
clone size: -
CDR3 DNA: TGCGCCAGCAGCTTGTCACTAGCGGGGGGGAACACAGATACGCAGTATTTT
CDR3 protein: CASSLSLAGGNTDTQYF

V gene: TRBV28
J gene: TRBJ1-2
D gene: -
clone size: -
CDR3 DNA: TGTGCCAGCACCTGGTCAGGCTATGGCTACACCTTC
CDR3 protein: CASTWSGYGYTF

V gene: TRBV4-3
J gene: TRBJ1-1
D gene: TRBD1
clone size: -
CDR3 DNA: TGCGCCAGCAGCCATCATTACAGGGGAGACACTGAAGCTTTCTTT
CDR3 protein: CASSHHYRGDTEAFF

V gene: TRBV6-5
J gene: TRBJ1-1
D gene: -
clone size: -
CDR3 DNA: TGTGCCAGCAGTTACCGGGACCGGAACACTGAAGCTTTCTTT
CDR3 protein: CASSYRDRNTEAFF